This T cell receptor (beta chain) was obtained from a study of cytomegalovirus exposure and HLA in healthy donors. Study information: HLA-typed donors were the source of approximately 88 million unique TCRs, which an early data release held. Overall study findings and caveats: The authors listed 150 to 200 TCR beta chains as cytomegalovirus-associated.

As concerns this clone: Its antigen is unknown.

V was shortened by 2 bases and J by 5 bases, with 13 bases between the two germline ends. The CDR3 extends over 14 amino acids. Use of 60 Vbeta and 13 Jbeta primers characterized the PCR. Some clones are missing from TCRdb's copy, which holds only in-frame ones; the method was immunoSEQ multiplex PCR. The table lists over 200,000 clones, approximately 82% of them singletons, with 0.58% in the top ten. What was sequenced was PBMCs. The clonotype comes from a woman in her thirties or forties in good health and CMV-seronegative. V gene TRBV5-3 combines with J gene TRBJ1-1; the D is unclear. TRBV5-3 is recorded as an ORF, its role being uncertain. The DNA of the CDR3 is TGTGCCAGAAGCTTAGAGGGAGCGGCGACTGAAGCTTTCTTT. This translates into CARSLEGAATEAFF.